This passage covers 23 T cell receptor beta chains from one sample sequenced in a study of shared clonotypes between healthy human individuals. Using immunoSEQ multiplex PCR, the repertoire was profiled, and TCRdb retains in-frame clones only, with some absent. The sample lists 600,000 to 750,000 clones, 90% occurring once. What was sequenced was memory CD8+ T cells from PBMCs. Subset noted: CD45RO+ cells pooled with CCR7-negative TemRA cells. These receptors were taken from a man between 18 and 29 years old in good health. Some clones in this sample may be carry-over from other donors' samples.

The J gene is TRBJ1-4, the V gene TRBV6-4; no definite D call. Between the trimmed V and J ends, which lost 3 bases and 6 bases, there was a span of 8 bases. The CDR3 runs 13 residues. Germline values: CDR1 MRHNA, CDR2 SNTAGT. The CDR3 DNA reads as TGTGCCAGCAGTGAAATTGTGGATGAAAAACTGTTTTTT. As protein: CASSEIVDEKLFF.

CDR3 amino acids: CASSERIGRDNTEAFF. For the CDR3, the DNA is TGTGCCAGCAGTGAACGGATCGGACGGGATAACACTGAAGCTTTCTTT. The chain couples TRBV27 to TRBJ1-1; D is unresolved. Germline CDR1 MNHEY, CDR2 SMNVEV (reference sequence). V gave up 5 bases and J gave up 2 bases, with 18 bases separating them. The CDR3 is 16 residues long.

This chain joins TRBV7-2 and TRBJ2-1; 9 nucleotides match TRBD1. Germline-derived CDR1 and CDR2 are SGHTA and FQGNSA. The J segment lost 7 bases and the V segment lost 1 base, leaving 5 bases of the junction unmatched. This CDR3 contains 15 residues. In DNA form, the CDR3 reads TGTGCCAGCAGCTTAGGGGGACAGGGAAGGAATGAGCAGTTCTTC. It yields the protein CASSLGGQGRNEQFF.

This chain links TRBV11-2 with TRBJ1-1; no clear D gene. CDR3 size: 14 residues. CDR1 SGHAT and CDR2 FQNNGV come from the germline V gene. Deletions cut 3 bases from V and 6 bases from J, with 14 bases between. The CDR3: CASSFRQFPAEAFF. The DNA for the CDR3 is TGTGCCAGCAGCTTCCGCCAGTTTCCCGCTGAAGCTTTCTTT.

V and J are TRBV7-9 and TRBJ2-3, with 9 nucleotides matching TRBD2. The CDR3 length is 15 residues. Trimming cost V 6 bases and J 3 bases; bases outside gene matches: 7. Germline lookup yields CDR1 SEHNR and CDR2 FQNEAQ (reference sequence). The CDR3 sequence is CASSYSGSRTDTQYF. The CDR3 bases are TGTGCCAGCAGTTATAGCGGGAGCCGGACAGATACGCAGTATTTT.

In regard to this clone: Sequence at one end of the junction differs from germline and may be a read error. The CDR3 reads CASSLEMKVF. Written as DNA, the CDR3 is TGTGCCAGCAGTTTAGAAATGAAGGTGTTT. The chain joins TRBV6-1 to TRBJ1-4; D ambiguous. There are 10 residues in the CDR3. Germline V gene lookup returns CDR1 MNHNS and CDR2 SASEGT.

On this clone: Germline and junction disagree at one end, which may indicate a read error. V and J are TRBV7-9 and TRBJ2-5; D gene uncertain. The CDR3 covers 8 residues. CDR1 and CDR2 (germline): SEHNR, FQNEAQ (reference sequence). The CDR3 sequence: CASSGWDF. The CDR3 region has the DNA TGTGCCAGCAGCGGGTGGGACTTC.

Comments on this clone: This same CDR3 is encoded by further DNA sequences in the sample. This chain uses TRBV28 with TRBJ2-7; 7 bases line up with TRBD1. CDR3 length equals 13 residues. CDR1 is MDHEN, CDR2 SYDVKM, per germline. Trimming cost V 5 bases and J 2 bases; bases outside gene matches: 3. CDR3 sequence reads: CASSDRDPYEQYF. The CDR3 region has the DNA TGTGCCAGCAGTGACAGGGACCCCTACGAGCAGTACTTC.

This clone was seen once. The V call is TRBV15, the J call TRBJ2-1; the D gene is possibly TRBD2 (5 bases). Germline V gives CDR1 LNHNV, CDR2 YYDKDF (reference sequence). V lost 5 bases to trimming and J lost 10 bases, with 18 bases between them. The CDR3 spans 14 residues. The CDR3 is CATSDRTGRWEQFF. As DNA, the CDR3 is TGTGCCACCAGCGACCGGACTGGGCGGTGGGAGCAGTTCTTC.

V usage is TRBV28 and J usage is TRBJ2-7, with D perhaps TRBD1 (6 bases). V was trimmed by 6 bases and J by 9 bases, leaving 24 bases between them. Looked up from germline, CDR1 is MDHEN and CDR2 is SYDVKM. This CDR3 is built from 15 residues. CDR3 coding DNA: TGTGCCAGCAGCCATGACAGGAACCTACGTTTGGTGCAGTACTTC. This codes for CASSHDRNLRLVQYF.

V usage is TRBV7-9 and J usage is TRBJ2-7; 10 bases line up with TRBD2. CDR3 size: 17 residues. In germline, CDR1 is SEHNR, CDR2 FQNEAQ (reference sequence). V shed 1 base and J 6 bases; nucleotides not matched to a gene: 12. The CDR3 coding sequence is TGTGCCAGCAGCTTAGGGTTGGAGCGGGAGGGCTCGTTCGAGCAGTACTTC. It codes for CASSLGLEREGSFEQYF.

V usage is TRBV28 and J usage is TRBJ1-3; no clear D gene. The CDR3 is 16 amino acids. The ends were cut back, 5 bases at V and 4 bases at J, with 18 bases in the middle. Germline lookup yields CDR1 MDHEN and CDR2 SYDVKM. CDR3 loop: CASSPTGLVSGNTIYF. The CDR3 DNA reads as TGTGCCAGCAGTCCCACCGGGTTAGTGTCAGGAAACACCATATATTTT.

With regard to this clone: With only one base between it and a far larger clone, this is likely a read error. The chain combines TRBV7-2 with TRBJ2-7; D remains unclear. The CDR3 is 12 amino acids. The V end was cut by 0 bases, the J end by 5 bases, with 5 bases between. Germline loops: CDR1 SGHTA, CDR2 FQGNSA. DNA for the CDR3: TGTGCCAGCAGCTTAGCTGTTAACGAGCAGTACTTC. Its protein product is CASSLAVNEQYF.

The chain links TRBV10-3 to TRBJ1-1, with unresolved D. The length of the CDR3 is 16 residues. Trimming shortened V by 2 bases and J by 2 bases, and 15 bases separated the two germline ends. The germline CDR1 and CDR2 sequences are ENHRY and SYGVKD. CDR3 DNA: TGTGCCATCAGTGAGAGCTCCGTGAACCGTAACACTGAAGCTTTCTTT. This sequence encodes CAISESSVNRNTEAFF.

A remark on this clone: The same CDR3 also results from other DNA sequences found in this sample. This rearrangement joins TRBV7-9 to TRBJ2-1; D is uncertain. CDR1 and CDR2 (germline): SEHNR, FQNEAQ (reference sequence). CDR3 length: 13 amino acids. V was pared by 5 bases and J by 5 bases, with 10 bases between. The DNA for the CDR3 is TGTGCCAGCAGCCCAGCGCCAGACAATGAGCAGTTCTTC. It is translated as CASSPAPDNEQFF.

This sequence joins TRBV6-1 and TRBJ2-7, with D possibly TRBD1 on 6 matching bases. The germline V gene encodes CDR1 MNHNS and CDR2 SASEGT. The CDR3 has 15 amino acids. Between the trimmed V and J ends, which lost 4 bases and 1 base, there was a span of 14 bases. The CDR3 DNA is TGTGCCAGCAGTGCTGGACAGCTTAGGTCCTACGAGCAGTACTTC. This translates into CASSAGQLRSYEQYF.

Written as DNA, the CDR3 is TGTGCCAGCAGCTTAGGGGCCCCACGGGAAGAGACCCAGTACTTC. It specifies CASSLGAPREETQYF. This chain uses TRBV7-9 with TRBJ2-5, with D uncertain. CDR1 is SEHNR, CDR2 FQNEAQ, per germline (reference sequence). Trimming shortened V by 1 base and J by 3 bases, and 12 bases separated the two germline ends. This CDR3 comprises 15 residues. Based on the CDR3 plus reference TRBV7-9 and TRBJ2-5, the full variable domain is DTGVSQNPRHKITKRGQNVTFRCDPISEHNRLYWYRQTLGQGPEFLTYFQNEAQLEKSRLLSDRFSAERPKGSFSTLEIQRTEQGDSAMYLCASSLGAPREETQYFGPGTRLLVL.

The chain links TRBV27 to TRBJ2-3; TRBD2 aligns across 11 bases. The CDR3 totals 17 residues. In germline, CDR1 is MNHEY, CDR2 SMNVEV (reference sequence). V was pared by 3 bases and J by 5 bases, with 10 bases of the junction left unmatched. Written as DNA, the CDR3 is TGTGCCAGCAGTTTTTATTCTACTAGCGGGAGAAAAGATACGCAGTATTTT. This gives the protein CASSFYSTSGRKDTQYF.

The rearrangement joins TRBV2 to TRBJ2-3; D not certain. The germline V gene encodes CDR1 SNHLY and CDR2 FYNNEI. Trimming stripped 6 bases from V and 1 base from J, with 11 bases between. CDR3 length: 14 residues. For the CDR3, the DNA is TGTGCCAGCAGCCCCACAAGCGGCACAGATACGCAGTATTTT. Encoded protein: CASSPTSGTDTQYF.

The V and J genes are TRBV6-4 and TRBJ1-5; 9 bases map to TRBD1. CDR1 is MRHNA, CDR2 SNTAGT, per germline. The CDR3 has 16 residues. V shed 5 bases and J 3 bases; nucleotides not matched to a gene: 8. The CDR3 sequence is CASSQTTGGYNQPQHF. CDR3 nucleotides: TGTGCCAGCAGTCAGACGACAGGGGGTTACAATCAGCCCCAGCATTTT.

The chain is built from TRBV27 and TRBJ2-5; D perhaps matches TRBD2 (6 bases). This CDR3 has 14 amino acids. CDR1 is MNHEY, CDR2 SMNVEV, per germline (reference sequence). V was pared by 8 bases and J by 1 base, with 14 bases between. The CDR3, as DNA: TGTGCCAGCGGGAGGAGGTACAGCCAAGAGACCCAGTACTTC. Its protein is CASGRRYSQETQYF.

The rearrangement links TRBV2 to TRBJ1-4, with TRBD1 matching over 9 bases. V trimming: 6 bases; J trimming: 0 bases; junction bases outside the gene matches: 8. Germline V gene sequence: CDR1 SNHLY, CDR2 FYNNEI. CDR3 length: 17 amino acids. The CDR3 DNA follows: TGTGCCAGCAGATGGGACAGGGCCTACTCAACTAATGAAAAACTGTTTTTT. Amino acid sequence: CASRWDRAYSTNEKLFF.

This chain connects TRBV27 to TRBJ2-1; TRBD2 agrees at 11 bases. This CDR3 has 17 amino acids. The germline CDR1 and CDR2 sequences are MNHEY and SMNVEV (reference sequence). J was trimmed by 7 bases and V by 5 bases; bases with no gene match: 13. The CDR3 coding sequence is TGTGCCAGCAGTCCACTTACTAGCGGGAGTGGTGGTAATGAGCAGTTCTTC. Translation: CASSPLTSGSGGNEQFF.